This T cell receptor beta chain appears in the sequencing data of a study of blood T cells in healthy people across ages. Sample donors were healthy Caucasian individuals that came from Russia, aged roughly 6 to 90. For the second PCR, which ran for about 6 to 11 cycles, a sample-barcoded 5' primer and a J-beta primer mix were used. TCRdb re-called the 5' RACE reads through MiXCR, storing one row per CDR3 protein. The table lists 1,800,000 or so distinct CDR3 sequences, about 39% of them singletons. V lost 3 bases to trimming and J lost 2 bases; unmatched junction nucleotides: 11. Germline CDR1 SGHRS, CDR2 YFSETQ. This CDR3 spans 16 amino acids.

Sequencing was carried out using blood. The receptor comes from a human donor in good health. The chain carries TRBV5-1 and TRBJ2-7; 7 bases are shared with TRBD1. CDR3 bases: TGCGCCAGCAGCTGGGAAAACAGGGGTGGGGCCTACGAGCAGTACTTC. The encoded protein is CASSWENRGGAYEQYF.